This T cell receptor (beta chain) was found in a study of T cells after yellow fever vaccination. The wider study: The fractions with low cell numbers were processed using SMART-Seq v4 Ultra Low Input.

The study, taken as a whole, reports: A minor fraction of clonotypes spanned both CD4 and CD8 compartments. Within FACS-sorted repertoires, abundant clonotypes contaminating from the bulk population could be present.

The study made its TCR cDNA through 5'RACE template switching. That step introduced a universal primer site along with UMIs. TCRdb re-derived calls from the 5' RACE reads in MiXCR, one entry per CDR3 protein. Among some 550,000 distinct CDR3 sequences listed, 19% were seen once. This clonotype was counted only a few times. The antigen is not known. The sequence came from a man aged 25-40 years who received the YFV17D yellow fever vaccine. Sequencing used PBMCs, obtained 15 days after the yellow fever booster vaccination.

CDR3: CASSDTGTSGTDTQYF. The CDR3 nucleotides read TGTGCCAGCAGTGACACAGGGACTAGCGGCACAGATACGCAGTATTTT. The rearrangement joins TRBV6-4 to TRBJ2-3, with 10 positions matching TRBD2. The CDR3 totals 16 residues. V lost 2 bases to trimming and J lost 1 base; unmatched junction nucleotides: 3. CDR1 is MRHNA, CDR2 SNTAGT, per germline.